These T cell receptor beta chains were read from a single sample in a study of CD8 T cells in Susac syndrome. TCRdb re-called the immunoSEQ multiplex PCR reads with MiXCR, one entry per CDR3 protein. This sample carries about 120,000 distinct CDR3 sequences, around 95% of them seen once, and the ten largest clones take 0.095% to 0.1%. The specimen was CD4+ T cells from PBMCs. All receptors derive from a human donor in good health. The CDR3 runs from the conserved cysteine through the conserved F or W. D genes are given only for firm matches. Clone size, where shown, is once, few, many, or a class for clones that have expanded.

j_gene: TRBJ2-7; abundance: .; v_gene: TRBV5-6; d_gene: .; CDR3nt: TGTGCCAGCAGCCCACAAGACACCTCCTACGAGCAGTACTTC; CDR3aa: CASSPQDTSYEQYF
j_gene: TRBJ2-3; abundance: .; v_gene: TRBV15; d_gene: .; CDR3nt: TGTGCCACCAGCAGGGGAGGACTTACCACAGATACGCAGTATTTT; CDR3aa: CATSRGGLTTDTQYF
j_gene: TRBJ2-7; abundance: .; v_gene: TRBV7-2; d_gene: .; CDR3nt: TGTGCCAGCAGCTTAATGCGGGGCTCCTACGAGCAGTACTTC; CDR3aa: CASSLMRGSYEQYF
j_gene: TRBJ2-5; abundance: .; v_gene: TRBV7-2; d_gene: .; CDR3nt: TGTGCCAGCAGCTTAGTAGGGGCCCAAGGAGAGACCCAGTACTTC; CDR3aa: CASSLVGAQGETQYF
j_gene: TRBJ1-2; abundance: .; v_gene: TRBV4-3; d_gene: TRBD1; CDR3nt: TGCGCCAGCAGCCAAGATGCGCAGGGGGCATACTATGGCTACACCTTC; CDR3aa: CASSQDAQGAYYGYTF
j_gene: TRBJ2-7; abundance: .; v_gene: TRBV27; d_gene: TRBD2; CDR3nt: TGTGCCAGCAGTTCTCGGACTAGCGGGAGCCGTCATCGCGAGCAGTACTTC; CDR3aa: CASSSRTSGSRHREQYF
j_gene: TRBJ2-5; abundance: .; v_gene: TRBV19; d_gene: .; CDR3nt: TGTGCCAGTAGTTCGAGGGGGACCCAGTACTTC; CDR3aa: CASSSRGTQYF
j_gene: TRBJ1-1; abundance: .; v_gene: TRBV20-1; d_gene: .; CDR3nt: TGCAGTGCTAGACCGGGTACCGAAGCTTTCTTT; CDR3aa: CSARPGTEAFF
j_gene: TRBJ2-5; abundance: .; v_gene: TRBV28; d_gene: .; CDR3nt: TGTGCCAGCAGTTTGCCCCAGGGGCGCCAAGAGACCCAGTACTTC; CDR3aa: CASSLPQGRQETQYF
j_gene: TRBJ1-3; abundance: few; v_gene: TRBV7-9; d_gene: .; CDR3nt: TGTGCCAGCAGCTTGGACGGAAACACCATATATTTT; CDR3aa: CASSLDGNTIYF
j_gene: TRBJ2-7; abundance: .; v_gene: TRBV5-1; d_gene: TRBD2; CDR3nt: TGCGCCAGCAGCCCGACCGGACTAGCGGGAGGGCCCTACGAGCAGTACTTC; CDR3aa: CASSPTGLAGGPYEQYF
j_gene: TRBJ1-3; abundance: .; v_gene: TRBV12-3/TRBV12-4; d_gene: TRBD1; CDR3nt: TGTGCCAGCAAACCGACAGGGGCGATGAGAAACACCATATATTTT; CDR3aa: CASKPTGAMRNTIYF
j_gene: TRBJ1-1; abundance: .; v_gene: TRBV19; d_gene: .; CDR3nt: TGTGCCAGTAGTACCAGGGCTATGAACACTGAAGCTTTCTTT; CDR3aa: CASSTRAMNTEAFF
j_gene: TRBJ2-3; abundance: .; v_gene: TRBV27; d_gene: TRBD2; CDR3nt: TGTGCCAGCCGAGCGGGGCTTCCCTCTAACACAGATACGCAGTATTTT; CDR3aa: CASRAGLPSNTDTQYF